This TCR beta chain came from a study of T-cell memory formation after mild COVID-19 (dated by TCRdb to the early 2020s). Regarding the complete study: TCR sequence clusters from the two donors were found to be largely donor specific. In a couple of donors, T-cell clones that expanded and contracted after mild COVID-19 were tracked by sequencing TCRalpha and TCRbeta repertoires over time. The cohort comprised two young, previously healthy adult volunteers, one female and one male.

CDR1 LNHDA and CDR2 SQIVND are derived from the germline V gene (reference sequence). The junction shows trimming of 7 bases on V and 5 bases on J, plus 14 bases between the germline ends. From the cysteine up to the phenylalanine, the CDR3 has a length of 13 residues. The sequence is cut down to CDR3 DNA, 39 bases in frame from base 1. On this clonotype: The target of this receptor is not known. Per-nucleotide qualities are absent, and no much larger clonotype sits a single base away.

General findings and caveats noted by the study authors: Clones that contracted from day 15 to 85 showed balanced CD4/CD8 phenotypes, whereas a second wave of clones that expanded from day 15 to 37 leaned towards CD4+. SARS-CoV-2 specificity was not confirmed for the second-wave clones peaking on day 37. Contracting CD4+ clones appeared mostly in the CM and EM memory subsets, whereas CD8+ clones were enriched in EMRA. Some responding clones were found in pre-infection memory, which suggests that pre-existing cross-reactive memory T cells took part in the SARS-CoV-2 response. The study included only a couple of mild cases, and larger cohorts that include severe cases with pre-infection samples were judged to be necessary.

Ficoll-Paque density gradient centrifugation was the method used to isolate PBMCs. Instrument on record: Illumina NovaSeq 6000. TCRalpha and TCRbeta cDNA libraries were constructed by 5'RACE with constant-segment primers, with sample barcodes and unique molecular identifiers being introduced. Trizol reagent was used to extract RNA from every sample. Amplification of the libraries took two PCR steps, and the second step added a second sample barcode plus Illumina TruSeq adapters. Sequencing of the libraries was done on an Illumina NovaSeq, producing 2 x 150 bp paired-end reads. On the study's bioinformatics: Reads were demultiplexed and collapsed into UMI-guided consensus sequences with migec v1.2.7. Using mixcr v2.1.11, UMI consensuses were aligned to TRA and TRB V and J templates and then assembled into clonotypes. A clonotype was counted as expanded or contracted only when both edgeR and NoisET called the clonotype significant, with the noise models trained on biological replicates. For edgeR calls, a false discovery rate-adjusted p below 0.01 and a log2 fold-change threshold of 1 were applied. As an exploratory analysis of dynamics, PCA with hierarchical clustering was applied to max-normalized trajectories of the 1000 most abundant clonotypes. Separately sequenced CD4+ and CD8+ repertoires were used to assign the CD4 or CD8 phenotype of responding clones. TCRdb handled the public reads itself, with Q25 trimming in fastp and clone calling in MiXCR, and kept productive beta chains. All rows with the same CDR3 protein become a single entry with the most common DNA and genes. These V and J calls originate from TCRdb's pipeline instead of the authors' own analysis. Here the sample has 400,000 or so distinct CDR3 sequences; around 19% occur a single time. More than 8% of the sample comes from the top ten.

The chain is made from TRBV19 and TRBJ1-1; a weak D assignment points to TRBD1 (6 bases agree). This receptor was obtained from an adult woman who had mild COVID-19 (a few samples of this study predate the infection). The sample titles of this study are shuffled in the database, so cell type and time point are left out; the donor was told from shared clones. Sequenced sample: PBMCs or a T cell subset sorted from them (not recorded which). The DNA is TGTGCCAGTACCGCACTTACAGGGACTGAAGCTTTCTTT. Its protein reads: CASTALTGTEAFF.